The present entry profiles one T cell receptor beta chain with its context. Its binding antigen is unknown. Per-nucleotide qualities are absent, and no much larger clonotype sits a single base away. Healthy HIV-negative adults with no recently reported acute infections or vaccinations were included as donors. All donors were Caucasian adults living in Nashville, Tennessee, USA. CD4+ T cells were enriched by magnetic negative selection, after which naive cells were positively selected on CD45RA and the negative fraction was taken as the memory subset. Blood was obtained by leukapheresis, after which PBMCs were separated by Ficoll-Histopaque density gradient centrifugation and cryopreserved in liquid nitrogen vapor phase. Analytical flow cytometry was used to check the purity and quantity of every magnetically sorted T cell population. From each sorted fraction, genomic DNA was isolated and quantified by UV absorbance on a Nanodrop 2000c.

The entry originates in a study of shared clonotypes between healthy human individuals (dated by TCRdb to between 2020 and 2021). Broadly, across the study: A couple of women and a few men aged 18 to 49 years were included in the cohort. Each donor's leukapheresis produced roughly between about 0.8 and 8.9 billion PBMCs. Libraries were prepared and TCR repertoires were sequenced by different laboratories using diverse techniques, in order to increase sequencing depth and limit assay-specific biases. Per donor, three plates each were used for CD4 naive and CD4 memory, two for CD8 naive, and one for CD8 memory. To estimate repertoire size and how much clonotypes are shared between individuals, the study performed deep sequencing of blood TCR repertoires from about 5 healthy adults.

V and J lose 7 bases and 4 bases, and a span of 20 bases separates them. The germline V gene encodes CDR1 MDHEN and CDR2 SYDVKM. The CDR3, cysteine through phenylalanine, is 15 amino acids long. CDR3 DNA only is kept here, 45 bases in frame from base 1. Overall study results and their limits: Sampling was restricted to blood, and TCR repertoires in tissues likely differ from the TCR repertoires found in blood. Naive subsets generally had larger estimated clonotype richness than memory subsets. Incomplete sequencing was indicated by rarefaction of sorted-subset datasets, despite the large sequencing depth. Across a few donors, approximately 5% of naive CD4, approximately 3.6% of naive CD8, under 2.5% of memory CD4, and under 0.45% of memory CD8 clonotypes were shared. Pairwise subsampling led to the expectation that sequencing depth would affect the degree of clonotype sharing among donors. Clonotypes shared by all four sorted-subset donors showed higher generation probabilities than non-shared clonotypes. Because the study included a small number of donors, the genetic and exposure-history diversity represented was limited.

TCR CDR3 regions were amplified from genomic DNA by multiplex PCR using the deep immunoSEQ assay. Extracted genomic DNA from each cell subset was spread evenly across all wells of several immunoSEQ 96-well plates, with each plate serving as a replicate. For sorted subsets, roughly 0.2 ug genomic DNA, equal to tens of thousands of T cell genomes, was loaded into each replicate PCR. Purified libraries were measured with a Qubit 3.0 fluorometer, size-checked on a Bioanalyzer 2100, and measured again with the KAPA Library Quantification kit. Every immunoSEQ 96-well plate was sequenced on a separate single-read 150-cycle Illumina NextSeq 550 flow cell. In the original analysis: Because the immunoSEQ output held only junctional sequences and lacked quality scores, the filtering could not match the filtering applied to full-length reads. To assign V/J genes and CDR3, sequences were annotated using PyIR, a Python wrapper for IgBLAST v1.9, with IMGT germline references. Reads with weak V/J assignments (E-value above 1e-6), missing CDR3, stop codons, out-of-frame junctions, or ambiguous translated residues were removed. V3J clonotypes were defined as sequences sharing an identical inferred V gene, J gene, and CDR3 amino acid sequence. To compute the percentage overlap between repertoires, the number of shared unique clonotypes was divided by the size of the smaller repertoire. Repertoire richness was assessed with RTK rarefaction, the Chao1 estimator, and Recon v2.1 estimates of unobserved clonotypes. For all TCRbeta clonotypes obtained by the gDNA method from a handful of donors, generation probabilities were computed with OLGA. Here the immuneACCESS table is served through TCRdb, limited to in-frame sequences with V and J called. Missing clones are a known gap in these copies; in checked studies unresolved V genes cover under half, and the rest lacks a known reason. That table is the source of V, J and clone size, and D and trimming were worked out from the DNA. For this sample there are about 1.1 million clones; 77% appear just once. Together, the top ten hold 0.89% of the sample.

This clonotype was obtained from a man aged 18 to 30 in good health. Some clones in this sample may be carry-over from other donors' samples. Sequencing was carried out using memory CD4+ T cells from PBMCs. Taken with the paper, the label for cell subset or site translates to: CD45RA-negative fraction. The chain is assembled from TRBV28 and TRBJ2-7; TRBD1 is a weak D gene call, 6 bases matching. The DNA is as follows: TGTGCCAGCACAGGCCCGGGCAGGGGATGGTACGAGCAGTACTTC. Translated, it gives CASTGPGRGWYEQYF. Reference TRBV28 and TRBJ2-7 proteins supply the regions before and after the CDR3; the full variable domain is: DVKVTQSSRYLVKRTGEKVFLECVQDMDHENMFWYRQDPGLGLRLIYFSYDVKMKEKGDIPEGYSVSREKKERFSLILESASTNQTSMYLCASTGPGRGWYEQYFGPGTRLTVT.